This entry concerns a single T cell receptor (beta chain). The target antigen is unknown. Trimming took 1 base from V and 3 from J; bases not matched to a gene: 9. The germline V gene encodes CDR1 SGHRS and CDR2 YFSETQ. The CDR3 extends over 16 amino acids. The entry originates in a study of identical twins. Study results and limitations: Beta clonotypes that were abundant in cord blood contained fewer insertions, a pattern absent from memory repertoires. Within monozygotic twins, out-of-frame TCR alpha sharing was underestimated by the models.

All donors comprised healthy Caucasians. Template switching added a universal primer site, and cDNA bore unique molecular identifiers. TCRdb re-derived calls from the 5' RACE reads in MiXCR, one entry per CDR3 protein. The table includes about 100,000 distinct CDR3 sequences, about 6% detected once. The chain joins TRBV5-1 to TRBJ2-7; 8 nucleotides align to TRBD1. The sequence was collected from a woman between 50 and 59 years old in good health. Material: memory T cells sorted from blood. CDR3: CASSLRFDRGSYEQYF. DNA of the CDR3: TGCGCCAGCAGCTTGCGGTTCGACAGGGGAAGCTACGAGCAGTACTTC.